This T cell receptor (beta chain) was documented in a study of shared clonotypes between healthy human individuals. Original analysis: Junction-only immunoSEQ data arrived without quality scores, meaning filtering differed. Assay: immunoSEQ multiplex PCR; the TCRdb copy retains only in-frame clones and omits some. That table gives V, J and clone size, and the DNA gave D and trimming. The data show roughly 1,800,000 clones, approximately 95% seen once. Only CD45RO-negative cells positively selected for CCR7 counted as naive CD8 cells, so terminally differentiated effector memory CD45RA+ cells were excluded. The CDR3 is made up of 14 amino acids. CDR1 is MGHRA, CDR2 YSYEKL, per germline. The germline V and J ends were trimmed by 0 bases and 9 bases, with 9 bases remaining between them.

The sequencing sample was made of naive CD8+ T cells sorted from blood. The clonotype comes from a man between 18 and 29 years old in good health. J is TRBJ1-6 and V is TRBV4-1; perhaps TRBD1 as D (5 bases). CDR3 in DNA: TGCGCCAGCAGCCAAGAAGGGGCATTTTCACCCCTCCACTTT. This translates into CASSQEGAFSPLHF.